This TCR beta chain was profiled in a study of control samples from healthy donors and cancer patients. Sequenced by immunoSEQ multiplex PCR; TCRdb stores in-frame clones only, minus some. The profile shows roughly 170,000 clones, around 93% of them singletons. The specimen sequenced was blood. The TCR originated in a man younger than 30 in good health.

The CDR3: CASSETGGWYNEQFF. The CDR3 DNA follows: TGTGCCAGCAGTGAAACGGGGGGCTGGTACAATGAGCAGTTCTTC. J is TRBJ2-1 and V is TRBV6-1, with a possible D match to TRBD2 (7 bases). The germline gives CDR1 MNHNS, CDR2 SASEGT. The ends were cut back, 2 bases at V and 4 bases at J, with 12 bases in the middle. The CDR3 contains 15 residues.